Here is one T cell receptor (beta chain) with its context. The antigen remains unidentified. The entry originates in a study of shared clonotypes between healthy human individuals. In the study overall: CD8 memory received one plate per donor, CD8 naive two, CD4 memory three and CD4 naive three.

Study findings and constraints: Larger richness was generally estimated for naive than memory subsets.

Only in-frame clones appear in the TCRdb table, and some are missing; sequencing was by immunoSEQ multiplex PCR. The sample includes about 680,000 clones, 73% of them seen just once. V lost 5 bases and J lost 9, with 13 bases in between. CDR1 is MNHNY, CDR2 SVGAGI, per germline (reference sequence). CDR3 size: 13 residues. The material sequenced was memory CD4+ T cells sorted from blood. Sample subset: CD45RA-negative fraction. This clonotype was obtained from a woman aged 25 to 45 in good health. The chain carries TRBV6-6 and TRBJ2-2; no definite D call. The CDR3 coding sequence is TGTGCCAGCAGTCCCCCCCAGGAGCGGGAGCTGTTTTTT. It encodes CASSPPQERELFF.